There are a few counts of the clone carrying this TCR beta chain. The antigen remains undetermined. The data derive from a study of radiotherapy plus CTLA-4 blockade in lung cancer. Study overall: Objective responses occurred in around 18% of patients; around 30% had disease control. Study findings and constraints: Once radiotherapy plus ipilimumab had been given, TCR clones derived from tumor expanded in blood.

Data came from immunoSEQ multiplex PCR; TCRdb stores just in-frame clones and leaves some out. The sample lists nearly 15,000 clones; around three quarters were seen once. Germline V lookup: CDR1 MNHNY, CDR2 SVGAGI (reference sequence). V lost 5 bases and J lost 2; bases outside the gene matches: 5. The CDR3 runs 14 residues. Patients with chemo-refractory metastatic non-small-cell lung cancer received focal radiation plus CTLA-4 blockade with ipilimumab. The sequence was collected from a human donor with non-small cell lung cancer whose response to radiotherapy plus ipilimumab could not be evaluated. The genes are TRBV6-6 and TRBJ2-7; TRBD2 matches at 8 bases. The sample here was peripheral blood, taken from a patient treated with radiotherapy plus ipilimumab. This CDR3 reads CASSIRGGTYEQYF. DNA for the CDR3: TGTGCCAGCAGTATCCGGGGGGGTACCTACGAGCAGTACTTC.